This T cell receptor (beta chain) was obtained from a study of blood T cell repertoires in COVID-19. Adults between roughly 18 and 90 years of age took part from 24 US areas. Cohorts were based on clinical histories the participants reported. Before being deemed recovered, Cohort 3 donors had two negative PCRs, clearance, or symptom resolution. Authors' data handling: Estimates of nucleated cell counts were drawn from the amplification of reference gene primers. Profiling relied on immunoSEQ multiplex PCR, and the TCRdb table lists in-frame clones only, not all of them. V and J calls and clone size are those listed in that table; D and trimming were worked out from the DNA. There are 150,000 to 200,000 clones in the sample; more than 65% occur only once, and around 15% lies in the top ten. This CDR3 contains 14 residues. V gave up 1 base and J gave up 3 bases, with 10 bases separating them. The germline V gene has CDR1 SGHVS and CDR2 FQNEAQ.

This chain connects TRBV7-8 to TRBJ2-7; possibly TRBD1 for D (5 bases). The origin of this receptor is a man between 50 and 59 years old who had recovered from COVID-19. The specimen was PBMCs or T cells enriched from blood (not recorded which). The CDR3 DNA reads TGTGCCAGCAGCTTAGGGCAACAGGTCTACGAGCAGTACTTC. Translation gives CASSLGQQVYEQYF.